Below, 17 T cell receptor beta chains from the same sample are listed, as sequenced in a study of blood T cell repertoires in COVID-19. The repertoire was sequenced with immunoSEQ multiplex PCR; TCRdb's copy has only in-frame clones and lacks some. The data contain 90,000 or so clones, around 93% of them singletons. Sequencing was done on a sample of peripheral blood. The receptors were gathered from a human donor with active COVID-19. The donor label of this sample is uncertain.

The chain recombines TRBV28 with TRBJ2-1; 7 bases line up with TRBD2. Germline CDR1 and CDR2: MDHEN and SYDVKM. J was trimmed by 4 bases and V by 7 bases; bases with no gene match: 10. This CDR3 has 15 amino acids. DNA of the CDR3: TGTGCCAGCATCCCATGGGGGGGGGTTTACAATGAGCAGTTCTTC. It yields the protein CASIPWGGVYNEQFF.

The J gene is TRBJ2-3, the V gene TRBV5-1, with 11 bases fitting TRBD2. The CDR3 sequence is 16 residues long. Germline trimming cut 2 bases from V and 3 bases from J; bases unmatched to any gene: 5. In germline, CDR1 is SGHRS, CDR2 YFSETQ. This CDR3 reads CASSLGLAGSTDTQYF. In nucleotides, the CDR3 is TGCGCCAGCAGCTTAGGACTAGCGGGTAGTACAGATACGCAGTATTTT.

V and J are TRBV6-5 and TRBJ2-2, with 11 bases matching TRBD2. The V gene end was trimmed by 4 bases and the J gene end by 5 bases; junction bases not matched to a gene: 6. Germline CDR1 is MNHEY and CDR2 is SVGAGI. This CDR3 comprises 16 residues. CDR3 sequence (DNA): TGTGCCAGCAGTTCCCCGGGACTAGCGGTTACCGGGGAGCTGTTTTTT. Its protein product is CASSSPGLAVTGELFF.

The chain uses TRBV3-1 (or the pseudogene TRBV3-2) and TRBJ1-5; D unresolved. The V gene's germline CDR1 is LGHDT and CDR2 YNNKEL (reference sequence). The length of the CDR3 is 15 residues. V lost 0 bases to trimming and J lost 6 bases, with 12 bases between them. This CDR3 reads CASSQDLRDGQPQHF. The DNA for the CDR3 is TGTGCCAGCAGCCAAGATTTGAGGGATGGTCAGCCCCAGCATTTT.

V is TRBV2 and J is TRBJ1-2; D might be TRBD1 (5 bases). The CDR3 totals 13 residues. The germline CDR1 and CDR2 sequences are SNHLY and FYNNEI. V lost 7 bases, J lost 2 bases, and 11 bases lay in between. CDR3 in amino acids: CASTLDTNYGYTF. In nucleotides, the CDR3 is TGTGCCAGCACCTTGGACACAAACTATGGCTACACCTTC.

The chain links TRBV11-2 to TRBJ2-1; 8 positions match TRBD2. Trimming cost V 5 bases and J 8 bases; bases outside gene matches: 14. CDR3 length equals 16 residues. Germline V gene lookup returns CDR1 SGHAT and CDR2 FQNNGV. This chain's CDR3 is CASSREGRGGPDEQFF. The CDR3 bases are TGTGCCAGCAGCCGGGAGGGACGGGGGGGCCCCGATGAGCAGTTCTTC.

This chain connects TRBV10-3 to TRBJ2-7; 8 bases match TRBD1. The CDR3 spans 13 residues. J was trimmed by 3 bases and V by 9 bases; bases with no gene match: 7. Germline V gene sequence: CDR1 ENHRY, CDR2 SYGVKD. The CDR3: CAIRGQEFYEQYF. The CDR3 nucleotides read TGTGCCATTAGGGGACAGGAGTTCTACGAGCAGTACTTC.

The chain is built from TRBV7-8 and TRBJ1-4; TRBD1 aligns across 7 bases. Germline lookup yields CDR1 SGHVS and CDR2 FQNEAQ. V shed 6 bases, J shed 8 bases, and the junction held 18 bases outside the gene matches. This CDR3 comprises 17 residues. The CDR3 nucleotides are TGTGCCAGCAGTTTGCCACATTACAGGGGCCTTAAGGAAAAACTGTTTTTT. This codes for CASSLPHYRGLKEKLFF.

The chain's CDR3 is CASSREDPSYEQYF. The DNA for the CDR3 is TGTGCCAGCAGTCGGGAAGACCCATCCTACGAGCAGTACTTC. This chain links TRBV6-2 or TRBV6-3 with TRBJ2-7; D perhaps matches TRBD2 (5 bases). The CDR3 contains 14 residues. Deletions cut 5 bases from V and 1 base from J, with 12 bases between. Germline V gene data show CDR1 as MNHEY and CDR2 as SVGEGT.

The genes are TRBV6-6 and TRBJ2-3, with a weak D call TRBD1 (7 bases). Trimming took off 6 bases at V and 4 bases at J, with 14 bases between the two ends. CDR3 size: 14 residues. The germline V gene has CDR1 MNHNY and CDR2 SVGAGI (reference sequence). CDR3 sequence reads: CASRLDREADTQYF. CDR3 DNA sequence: TGTGCCAGCAGACTCGACAGGGAGGCAGATACGCAGTATTTT.

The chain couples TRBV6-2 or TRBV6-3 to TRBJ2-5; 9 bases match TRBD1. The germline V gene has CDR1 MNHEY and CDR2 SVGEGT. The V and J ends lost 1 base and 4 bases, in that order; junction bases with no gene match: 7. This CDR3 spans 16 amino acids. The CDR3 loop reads CASSYWDREGIETQYF. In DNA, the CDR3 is TGTGCCAGCAGTTACTGGGACAGGGAAGGCATAGAGACCCAGTACTTC.

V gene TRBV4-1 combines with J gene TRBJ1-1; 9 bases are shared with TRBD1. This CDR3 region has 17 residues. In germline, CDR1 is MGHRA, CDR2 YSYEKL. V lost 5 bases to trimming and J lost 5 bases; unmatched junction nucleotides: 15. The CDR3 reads CASSVGPRTGEDTEAFF. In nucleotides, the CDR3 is TGCGCCAGCAGCGTCGGACCCCGGACAGGGGAGGATACTGAAGCTTTCTTT.

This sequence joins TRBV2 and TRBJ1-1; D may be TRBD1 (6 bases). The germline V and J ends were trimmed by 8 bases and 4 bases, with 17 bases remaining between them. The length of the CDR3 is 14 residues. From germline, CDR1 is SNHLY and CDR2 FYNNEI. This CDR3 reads CASGLGAGSTEAFF. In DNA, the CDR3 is TGTGCCAGCGGATTGGGGGCCGGGTCCACTGAAGCTTTCTTT.

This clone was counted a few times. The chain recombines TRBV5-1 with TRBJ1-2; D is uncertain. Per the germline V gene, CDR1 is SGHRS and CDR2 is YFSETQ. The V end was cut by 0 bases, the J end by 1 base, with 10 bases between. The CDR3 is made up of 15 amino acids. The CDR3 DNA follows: TGCGCCAGCAGCTTGGCCCCGCAGGATAACTATGGCTACACCTTC. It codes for CASSLAPQDNYGYTF. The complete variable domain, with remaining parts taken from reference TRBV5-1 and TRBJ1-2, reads KAGVTQTPRYLIKTRGQQVTLSCSPISGHRSVSWYQQTPGQGLQFLFEYFSETQRNKGNFPGRFSGRQFSNSRSEMNVSTLELGDSALYLCASSLAPQDNYGYTFGSGTRLTVV.

This chain's CDR3 is CASCPPQGRAFF. The CDR3 coding sequence is TGTGCCAGCTGCCCCCCACAGGGCCGCGCTTTCTTT. The chain carries TRBV6-2 or TRBV6-3 and TRBJ1-1; possibly TRBD1 for D (6 bases). CDR3 size: 12 residues. Germline V gene data show CDR1 as MNHEY and CDR2 as SVGEGT. The ends were cut back, 8 bases at V and 11 bases at J, with 18 bases in the middle.

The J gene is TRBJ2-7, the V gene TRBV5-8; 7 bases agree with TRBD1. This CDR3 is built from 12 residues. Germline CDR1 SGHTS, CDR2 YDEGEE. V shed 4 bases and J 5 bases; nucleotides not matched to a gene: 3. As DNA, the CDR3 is TGTGCCAGCAGCCCTGACAGGGACGAGCAGTACTTC. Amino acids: CASSPDRDEQYF.

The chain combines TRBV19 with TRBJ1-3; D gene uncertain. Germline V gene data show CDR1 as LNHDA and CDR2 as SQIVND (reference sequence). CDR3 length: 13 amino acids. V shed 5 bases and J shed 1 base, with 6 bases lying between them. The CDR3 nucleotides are TGTGCCAGTAGTTCCGCGTCTGGAAACACCATATATTTT. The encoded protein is CASSSASGNTIYF.